This is a list of T cell receptor beta chains from one sample in a study of tumor and adjacent non-tumor tissue in lung cancer. TCRdb itself ran the multiplex PCR reads through MiXCR, one entry per CDR3 protein. The sample lists about 86,000 distinct CDR3 sequences; around 82% were seen once. Input material: distant non-tumor lung tissue. The receptor source for this set is a woman aged 45-65 years with non-small cell lung cancer. Each CDR3 is given with its conserved first and last residue. A D gene is named only where the DNA matches it firmly. Size is stated for part of the rows, as once, few or many counts, or as a class when the clone is expanded.

clone_size j_call v_call d_call cdr3_aa cdr3_nt
NA TRBJ1-5 TRBV5-5 NA CVSSVNPDWNHPQHF TGTGTCAGCAGCGTTAATCCGGACTGGAATCATCCCCAGCATTTT
few TRBJ2-7 TRBV11-2 NA CASSLVSSGEQYF TGTGCCAGCAGTTTAGTGTCGTCGGGCGAACAGTACTTC
NA TRBJ2-5 TRBV12-3/TRBV12-4 NA CASNHDDPNQETQYF TGTGCCAGCAACCATGACGACCCCAACCAAGAGACCCAGTACTTC
NA TRBJ2-1 TRBV4-2 NA CVSRQVNVEYNEQFF TGTGTCAGCAGACAAGTTAATGTGGAATACAATGAGCAGTTCTTC
NA TRBJ2-7 TRBV29-1 NA CSVRDKGNYEQYF TGCAGCGTCCGGGACAAGGGGAACTACGAGCAGTATTTC
NA TRBJ2-7 TRBV10-2 NA CASSEMVHEQYF TGCGCCAGCAGCGAGATGGTCCACGAGCAGTACTTC
NA TRBJ2-1 TRBV29-1 NA CSVEDLGGWSSFKEQFF TGCAGTGTTGAAGATCTAGGCGGCTGGAGCTCCTTCAAAGAGCAGTTCTTC
once TRBJ2-1 TRBV19 NA CASSPGYNKQFF TGTGCCAGTAGTCCGGGGTACAATAAGCAGTTCTTC
NA TRBJ2-3 TRBV27 NA CASSGSFSTVTQYF TGTGCCAGCAGTGGCAGTTTTAGCACAGTTACGCAGTATTTT
NA TRBJ1-1 TRBV6-6 NA CDSSFEGQVNTEASF TGTGACAGCAGTTTTGAGGGGCAGGTGAACACTGAAGCTTCCTTT
many TRBJ2-5 TRBV6-5 TRBD2 CASRSLYTSGSRETQYF TGTGCCAGCAGGTCCCTCTACACTAGCGGGAGTAGGGAGACCCAGTACTTC
many TRBJ2-5 TRBV28 TRBD2 CASRRLAGEVETQYF TGTGCCAGCAGGCGACTAGCGGGAGAGGTGGAGACCCAGTACTTC
large TRBJ2-7 TRBV5-5 NA CASRFSIFDRAYEQYF TGTGCCAGCAGGTTCTCCATTTTCGACAGAGCCTACGAGCAGTACTTC
NA TRBJ2-2 TRBV10-3 NA CAISEVYTGELFF TGTGCCATCAGTGAGGTGTACACCGGAGAGCTGTTTTTT